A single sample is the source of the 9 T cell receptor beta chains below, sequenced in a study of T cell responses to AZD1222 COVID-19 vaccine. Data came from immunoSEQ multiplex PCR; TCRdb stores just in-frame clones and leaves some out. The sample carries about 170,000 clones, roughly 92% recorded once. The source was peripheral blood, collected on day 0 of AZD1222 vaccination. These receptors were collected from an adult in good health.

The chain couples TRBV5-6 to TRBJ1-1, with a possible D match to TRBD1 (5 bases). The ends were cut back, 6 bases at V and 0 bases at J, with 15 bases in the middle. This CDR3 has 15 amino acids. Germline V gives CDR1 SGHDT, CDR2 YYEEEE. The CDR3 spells CASTLWGRLNTEAFF. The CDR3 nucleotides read TGTGCCAGCACCCTATGGGGCAGGCTGAACACTGAAGCTTTCTTT.

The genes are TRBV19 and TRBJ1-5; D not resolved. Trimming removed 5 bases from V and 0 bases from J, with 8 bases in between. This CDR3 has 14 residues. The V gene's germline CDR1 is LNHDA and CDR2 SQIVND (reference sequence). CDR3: CASSGRYSNQPQHF. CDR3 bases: TGTGCCAGTAGTGGAAGATATAGCAATCAGCCCCAGCATTTT.

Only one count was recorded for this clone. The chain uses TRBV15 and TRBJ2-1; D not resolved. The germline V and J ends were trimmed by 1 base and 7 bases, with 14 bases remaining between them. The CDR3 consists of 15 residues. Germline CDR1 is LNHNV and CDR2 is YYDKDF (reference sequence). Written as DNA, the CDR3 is TGTGCCACCAGCAGAGTGCCTTTCGAGAAGAATGAGCAGTTCTTC. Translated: CATSRVPFEKNEQFF.

As DNA, the CDR3 is TGTGCCAGCAGCTTTACACCATTCTCTGGAAACACCATATATTTT. Amino acids: CASSFTPFSGNTIYF. The gene calls are TRBV9 and TRBJ1-3; no definite D call. Germline CDR1 is SGDLS and CDR2 is YYNGEE. V gave up 4 bases and J gave up 0 bases, with 11 bases separating them. The CDR3 contains 15 residues.

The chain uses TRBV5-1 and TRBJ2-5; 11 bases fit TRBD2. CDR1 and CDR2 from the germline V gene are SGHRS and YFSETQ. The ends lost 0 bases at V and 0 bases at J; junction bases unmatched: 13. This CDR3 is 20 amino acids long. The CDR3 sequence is CASSLDRRLAGSQHQETQYF. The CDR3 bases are TGCGCCAGCAGCTTGGACCGTCGACTAGCGGGGTCTCAGCACCAAGAGACCCAGTACTTC.

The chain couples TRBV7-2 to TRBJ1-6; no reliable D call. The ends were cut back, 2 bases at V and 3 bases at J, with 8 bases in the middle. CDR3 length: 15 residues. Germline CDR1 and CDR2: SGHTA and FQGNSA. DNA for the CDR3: TGTGCCAGCAGCTTAAGAAGCCTCTATAATTCACCCCTCCACTTT. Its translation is CASSLRSLYNSPLHF.

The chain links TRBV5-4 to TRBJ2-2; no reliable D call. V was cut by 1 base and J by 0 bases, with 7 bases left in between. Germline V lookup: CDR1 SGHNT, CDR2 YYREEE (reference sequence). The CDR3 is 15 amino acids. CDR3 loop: CASSLWTTNTGELFF. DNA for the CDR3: TGTGCCAGCAGCTTGTGGACGACGAACACCGGGGAGCTGTTTTTT.

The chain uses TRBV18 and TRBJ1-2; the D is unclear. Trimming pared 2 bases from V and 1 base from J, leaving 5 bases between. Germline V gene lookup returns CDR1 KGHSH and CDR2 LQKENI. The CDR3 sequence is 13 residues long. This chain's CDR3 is CASSPGDNYGYTF. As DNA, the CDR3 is TGTGCCAGCTCACCAGGAGATAACTATGGCTACACCTTC.

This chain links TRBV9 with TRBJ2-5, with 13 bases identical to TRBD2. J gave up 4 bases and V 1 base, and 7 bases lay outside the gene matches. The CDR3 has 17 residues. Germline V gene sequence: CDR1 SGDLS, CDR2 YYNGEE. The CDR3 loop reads CASSVSQLAGGLETQYF. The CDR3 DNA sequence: TGTGCCAGCAGCGTATCCCAACTAGCGGGGGGGCTAGAGACCCAGTACTTC.